This T cell receptor beta chain was recovered during a study of T cells in localized non-small cell lung cancer. Note on this clone: Its antigen is as yet unknown.

The study, taken as a whole, reports: Adjacent lung held a median roughly 54 of the top 100 tumor clones.

This table comes from immunoSEQ multiplex PCR, and its TCRdb copy is limited to in-frame clones, with some not included. Of 35,000 to 45,000 clones in the sample, 65% to 90% were seen once. V was cut by 8 bases and J by 5 bases, with 18 bases left in between. This CDR3 has 14 amino acids. CDR1 and CDR2 (germline): SQVTM, ANQGSEA. This chain joins TRBV29-1 and TRBJ2-2; maybe TRBD1 (5 bases). The TCR was taken from a male donor older than 55 with stage II lung adenocarcinoma. This sample comprised peripheral blood mononuclear cells, obtained before any cancer treatment. CDR3 region: CSYKGWGATGELFF. Written as DNA, the CDR3 is TGCAGCTATAAGGGGTGGGGCGCGACCGGGGAGCTGTTTTTT.